A single sample is the source of the 13 T cell receptor beta chains below, sequenced in a study of shared clonotypes between healthy human individuals. The assay was immunoSEQ multiplex PCR, and TCRdb's table has in-frame clones only and misses some. Of roughly 2,000,000 clones detected, roughly 95% appear once; the ten largest clones hold roughly 1.2%. Naive CD8 cells lacked CD45RO and underwent positive selection for CCR7, leaving out terminally differentiated effector memory CD45RA+ cells. Sequencing was carried out using naive CD8+ T cells sorted from blood. These receptors all stem from a young man in good health.

The chain employs TRBV4-3 and TRBJ2-2; D call uncertain. CDR1 is LGHNA, CDR2 YSLEER, per germline. The CDR3 is 14 residues long. The V gene lost 3 bases and the J gene lost 5 bases, with 10 bases spanning the gap. In DNA form, the CDR3 reads TGCGCCAGCAGCCAGGGCGGTGGGACCGGGGAGCTGTTTTTT. Amino acid sequence: CASSQGGGTGELFF.

This rearrangement joins TRBV6-1 to TRBJ2-5; 7 bases align to TRBD2. V was clipped by 2 bases and J by 5 bases; unmatched bases: 14. CDR1 and CDR2 (germline): MNHNS, SASEGT. The CDR3 contains 17 residues. The CDR3, as DNA: TGTGCCAGCAGTGAAATGGCGGGAGAGTTTTTGCGGGAGACCCAGTACTTC. Encoded protein: CASSEMAGEFLRETQYF.

This clone appeared a single time. V is TRBV5-6 and J is TRBJ2-3, with TRBD1 identical over 11 bases. The germline CDR1 and CDR2 sequences are SGHDT and YYEEEE. The CDR3 loop spans 15 amino acids. The V gene end was trimmed by 2 bases and the J gene end by 6 bases; junction bases not matched to a gene: 5. The CDR3 DNA reads TGTGCCAGCAGCTTAAGGACAGGGGGCTTGGATACGCAGTATTTT. It encodes CASSLRTGGLDTQYF. Drawing the rest from reference TRBV5-6 and TRBJ2-3, the complete variable domain is DAGVTQSPTHLIKTRGQQVTLRCSPKSGHDTVSWYQQALGQGPQFIFQYYEEEERQRGNFPDRFSGHQFPNYSSELNVNALLLGDSALYLCASSLRTGGLDTQYFGPGTRLTVL.

The chain joins TRBV13 to TRBJ2-7; maybe TRBD1 (5 bases). The CDR3 spans 19 residues. Per the germline V gene, CDR1 is PRHDT and CDR2 is FYEKMQ (reference sequence). The V gene lost 2 bases and the J gene lost 3 bases, with 26 bases spanning the gap. CDR3 amino acids: CASSLSISFFGHRDYEQYF. The DNA of the CDR3 is TGTGCCAGCAGCTTAAGTATTTCATTCTTTGGACACCGAGACTACGAGCAGTACTTC.

The chain uses TRBV7-8 and TRBJ2-1; possible D gene TRBD2, 5 bases. The CDR3 totals 17 residues. Trimming removed 1 base from V and 8 bases from J, with 21 bases in between. The germline CDR1 and CDR2 sequences are SGHVS and FQNEAQ. The CDR3 coding sequence is TGTGCCAGCAGCTTAGGACGGACTGTGCTCCACGAGGATGAGCAGTTCTTC. Encoded protein: CASSLGRTVLHEDEQFF.

The DNA for the CDR3 is TGTGCCAGCAGCGTAGTGGGCTCCACTAGCACAGATACGCAGTATTTT. Protein: CASSVVGSTSTDTQYF. V usage is TRBV9 and J usage is TRBJ2-3; no clear D gene. Germline lookup yields CDR1 SGDLS and CDR2 YYNGEE. This CDR3 is built from 16 residues. V was trimmed by 0 bases and J by 0 bases, leaving 11 bases between them.

The rearrangement joins TRBV4-1 to TRBJ1-4; no reliable D call. Trimming removed 5 bases at V and 4 bases at J, with 2 bases between. The CDR3 is made up of 11 amino acids. Looked up from germline, CDR1 is MGHRA and CDR2 is YSYEKL. The CDR3 bases are TGCGCCAGCAGCTTTAATGAAAAACTGTTTTTT. This codes for CASSFNEKLFF.

V usage is TRBV6-1 and J usage is TRBJ1-1; D possibly corresponds to TRBD1 (5 bases). The CDR3 contains 13 residues. CDR1 is MNHNS, CDR2 SASEGT, per germline. Trimming cost V 6 bases and J 1 base, with 9 bases left between them. The CDR3, as DNA: TGTGCCAGCAGACGGCAGGGGAACACTGAAGCTTTCTTT. It specifies CASRRQGNTEAFF.

V usage is TRBV7-9 and J usage is TRBJ2-6; TRBD2 agrees at 8 bases. Germline V gene data show CDR1 as SEHNR and CDR2 as FQNEAQ (reference sequence). The trim removed 5 bases at V and 2 bases at J, leaving 8 bases unmatched. This CDR3 comprises 17 residues. The CDR3 is CASSNSRAGAGANVLTF. In nucleotides, the CDR3 is TGTGCCAGCAGCAATTCCCGAGCGGGGGCTGGGGCCAACGTCCTGACTTTC.

J is TRBJ2-5 and V is TRBV15; perhaps TRBD1 as D (6 bases). With 8 bases removed from V and 2 bases from J, the gap between germline ends came to 9 bases. The CDR3 spans 12 residues. Germline loops: CDR1 LNHNV, CDR2 YYDKDF (reference sequence). In DNA form, the CDR3 reads TGTGCCACCGGGCAGGGGCAAGAGACCCAGTACTTC. It is translated as CATGQGQETQYF.

This chain joins TRBV6-5 and TRBJ2-5; 7 positions agree with TRBD1. Germline CDR1 and CDR2: MNHEY and SVGAGI. There are 15 residues in the CDR3. Losses at the gene ends were 7 bases for V and 5 bases for J; bases not matched to a gene: 13. The CDR3 DNA reads as TGTGCCAGCACGAGGACAGGAATGATGGGGGAGACCCAGTACTTC. Amino acid sequence: CASTRTGMMGETQYF.

In DNA form, the CDR3 reads TGTGCCAGCAGCAAAAGGACAGGGGTCCCCTACGAGCAGTACTTC. This encodes CASSKRTGVPYEQYF. The V call is TRBV7-6, the J call TRBJ2-7; the match to TRBD1 covers 9 bases. The ends lost 5 bases at V and 2 bases at J; junction bases unmatched: 7. Germline CDR1 and CDR2: SGHVS and FNYEAQ. This CDR3 has 15 amino acids.

The rearrangement joins TRBV5-1 to TRBJ2-7; 12 nucleotides line up with TRBD1. The V gene end was trimmed by 4 bases and the J gene end by 4 bases; junction bases not matched to a gene: 9. This CDR3 is built from 16 residues. CDR1 and CDR2 from the germline V gene are SGHRS and YFSETQ. CDR3 DNA sequence: TGCGCCAGCAGCCTTACGGGACAGGGGGCGCAGTACGAGCAGTACTTC. It specifies CASSLTGQGAQYEQYF. Together with reference TRBV5-1 and TRBJ2-7, the CDR3 gives the full variable domain: KAGVTQTPRYLIKTRGQQVTLSCSPISGHRSVSWYQQTPGQGLQFLFEYFSETQRNKGNFPGRFSGRQFSNSRSEMNVSTLELGDSALYLCASSLTGQGAQYEQYFGPGTRLTVT.